Following are 29 T cell receptor beta chains from one sample sequenced in a study of cytomegalovirus exposure and HLA in healthy donors. Researchers ran the PCR with 60 Vbeta and 13 Jbeta primers. Only in-frame clones appear in the TCRdb table, and some are missing; sequencing was by immunoSEQ multiplex PCR. Seen here are approximately 130,000 clones, approximately 87% observed once, and the top ten hold less than 2%. What was sequenced was PBMCs. These TCRs come from a middle-aged man in good health and CMV-seronegative.

The CDR3 nucleotides read TGTGCCAGTAGTATACATGGACAGGAGAACACTGAAGCTTTCTTT. This sequence encodes CASSIHGQENTEAFF. The V and J genes are TRBV19 and TRBJ1-1; 7 positions agree with TRBD1. CDR1 is LNHDA and CDR2 is SQIVND in the germline V gene (reference sequence). The V gene end was trimmed by 2 bases and the J gene end by 1 base; junction bases not matched to a gene: 4. The CDR3 has 15 amino acids.

The chain carries TRBV5-1 and TRBJ2-1; possible D gene TRBD2, 7 bases. The length of the CDR3 is 17 residues. Germline V gene sequence: CDR1 SGHRS, CDR2 YFSETQ. The V end lost 4 bases, the J end lost 4 bases, and 21 bases lay between the germline ends. CDR3 sequence (DNA): TGCGCCAGCAGCCCCTGGGGGGCGTCTAGCGGTTACAATGAGCAGTTCTTC. The encoded protein is CASSPWGASSGYNEQFF.

This chain connects TRBV7-9 to TRBJ1-5; D uncertain. The germline V gene encodes CDR1 SEHNR and CDR2 FQNEAQ (reference sequence). V was cut by 5 bases and J by 0 bases, with 8 bases left in between. The CDR3 spans 14 residues. The CDR3 DNA follows: TGTGCCAGCAGCCCCGACAATAGCAATCAGCCCCAGCATTTT. This encodes CASSPDNSNQPQHF.

The chain links TRBV4-1 to TRBJ1-5; unclear D gene. The CDR3 is made up of 16 amino acids. Germline CDR1 MGHRA, CDR2 YSYEKL. V gave up 0 bases and J gave up 0 bases, with 9 bases separating them. The DNA for the CDR3 is TGCGCCAGCAGCCAAGAGGGCACCTATAGCAATCAGCCCCAGCATTTT. Amino acid sequence: CASSQEGTYSNQPQHF.

The genes are TRBV19 and TRBJ2-1; 10 nucleotides align to TRBD2. Germline V gene data show CDR1 as LNHDA and CDR2 as SQIVND (reference sequence). Trimming took 6 bases from V and 9 from J; bases not matched to a gene: 5. The length of the CDR3 is 13 residues. The CDR3 sequence is CASRAGGLSEQFF. For the CDR3, the DNA is TGTGCCAGTAGAGCGGGGGGGCTAAGTGAGCAGTTCTTC.

Of note for this clone: Compared with germline, one end of the junction differs, possibly owing to a read error. The genes are TRBV5-6 and TRBJ2-7; tentatively, D is TRBD1 (5 bases). Looked up from germline, CDR1 is SGHDT and CDR2 is YYEEEE. The CDR3 contains 14 residues. This CDR3 is CASSLGTFSYERYF. The CDR3 DNA follows: TGTGCCAGCAGCTTGGGGACATTCTCCTACGAGCGGTACTTC.

The rearrangement uses TRBV9 and TRBJ2-5; a weak D match, TRBD1 (5 bases). Germline assignment: CDR1 SGDLS and CDR2 YYNGEE. This CDR3 has 13 residues. V was pared by 0 bases and J by 5 bases, with 8 bases between. This CDR3 reads CASSVGGWETQYF. CDR3 coding DNA: TGTGCCAGCAGCGTAGGGGGCTGGGAGACCCAGTACTTC.

The chain employs TRBV13 and TRBJ2-5; the match to TRBD1 covers 12 bases. Losses at the gene ends were 2 bases for V and 5 bases for J; bases not matched to a gene: 6. CDR1 and CDR2 from the germline V gene are PRHDT and FYEKMQ (reference sequence). The CDR3 loop spans 16 amino acids. The CDR3 bases are TGTGCCAGCAGCTTAATGGGGACAGGGGGCATGGAGACCCAGTACTTC. Translation gives CASSLMGTGGMETQYF.

This chain links TRBV27 with TRBJ2-3, with 10 bases fitting TRBD1. The CDR3 contains 14 residues. After removal of 4 bases from V and 4 bases from J, the junction contained 2 bases not matched to a gene. Per germline, CDR1 MNHEY and CDR2 SMNVEV (reference sequence). The CDR3 DNA reads as TGTGCCAGCAGTTGGACAGGGGGGGCAGATACGCAGTATTTT. Translating gives CASSWTGGADTQYF.

V is TRBV11-2 and J is TRBJ2-1, with 7 nucleotides matching TRBD2. The V and J ends lost 1 base and 8 bases, in that order; junction bases with no gene match: 5. CDR1 is SGHAT, CDR2 FQNNGV, per germline. The length of the CDR3 is 14 residues. The CDR3 is CASSLGLAIDEQFF. CDR3 in DNA: TGTGCCAGCAGCTTAGGACTAGCTATCGATGAGCAGTTCTTC.

This clone was observed a few times. The rearrangement joins TRBV29-1 to TRBJ2-2; tentatively, D is TRBD2 (6 bases). The CDR3 length is 15 residues. Trimming cost V 1 base and J 5 bases, with 14 bases left between them. Germline CDR1 is SQVTM and CDR2 is ANQGSEA. This CDR3 is CSVEVGQGGTGELFF. CDR3 nucleotide sequence: TGCAGCGTTGAAGTTGGGCAGGGAGGAACCGGGGAGCTGTTTTTT.

This sequence joins TRBV5-6 and TRBJ2-7; 7 bases align to TRBD2. The CDR3 sequence is 14 residues long. Germline CDR1 and CDR2: SGHDT and YYEEEE. After removal of 0 bases from V and 2 bases from J, the junction contained 2 bases not matched to a gene. CDR3 residues: CASSLEAGAYEQYF. For the CDR3, the DNA is TGTGCCAGCAGCTTGGAGGCGGGAGCCTACGAGCAGTACTTC.

J is TRBJ2-5 and V is TRBV6-5; 7 bases are a match to TRBD1. Trimming took 6 bases from V and 2 from J; bases not matched to a gene: 9. The CDR3 is 15 amino acids. Germline values: CDR1 MNHEY, CDR2 SVGAGI. The CDR3, as DNA: TGTGCCAGCAGGCCGGGACAGTTGTTTCAAGAGACCCAGTACTTC. It yields the protein CASRPGQLFQETQYF.

This clone has only a few counts. The chain combines TRBV7-3 with TRBJ2-3, with D unclear. The CDR3 covers 15 residues. Trimming pared 5 bases from V and 2 bases from J, leaving 14 bases between. Germline V CDR1 and CDR2: SGHTA, FQGTGA. The CDR3 reads CASSQGPGTTDTQYF. DNA of the CDR3: TGTGCCAGCAGCCAAGGTCCGGGTACCACAGATACGCAGTATTTT.

The chain couples TRBV6-5 to TRBJ1-4; 11 bases match TRBD1. V shed 6 bases and J 8 bases; nucleotides not matched to a gene: 5. The germline V gene has CDR1 MNHEY and CDR2 SVGAGI. This CDR3 spans 14 amino acids. For the CDR3, the DNA is TGTGCCAGCAGCCCCGGGACAGGGGGGGAAAAACTGTTTTTT. This gives the protein CASSPGTGGEKLFF.

The genes are TRBV27 and TRBJ1-1; 9 bases line up with TRBD1. Germline lookup yields CDR1 MNHEY and CDR2 SMNVEV (reference sequence). This CDR3 is 13 amino acids long. V lost 7 bases and J lost 11; bases outside the gene matches: 11. DNA of the CDR3: TGTGCCAGCACCGAACCCCGGGACAGGGATGCTTTCTTT. Encoded protein: CASTEPRDRDAFF.

The chain combines TRBV7-9 with TRBJ2-7; 13 bases are a match to TRBD2. CDR1 and CDR2 (germline): SEHNR, FQNEAQ (reference sequence). The CDR3 runs 17 residues. The ends lost 4 bases at V and 0 bases at J; junction bases unmatched: 6. The CDR3: CASSSLRTSGSSYEQYF. The CDR3 DNA follows: TGTGCCAGCAGCTCCCTTCGGACTAGCGGGAGCTCCTACGAGCAGTACTTC.

This clone was detected a few times. V usage is TRBV7-2 and J usage is TRBJ2-1; D is unresolved. V was trimmed by 4 bases and J by 1 base, leaving 11 bases between them. Germline V gene lookup returns CDR1 SGHTA and CDR2 FQGNSA. This CDR3 comprises 15 residues. The CDR3 spells CASSSSQWSYNEQFF. The CDR3 DNA sequence: TGTGCCAGCAGCTCCAGTCAGTGGTCCTACAATGAGCAGTTCTTC.

V and J are TRBV9 and TRBJ2-7; 9 nucleotides match TRBD1. The germline CDR1 and CDR2 sequences are SGDLS and YYNGEE. J was trimmed by 3 bases and V by 4 bases; bases with no gene match: 5. The CDR3 is made up of 14 amino acids. CDR3 sequence reads: CASSPGQGIYEQYF. In DNA, the CDR3 is TGTGCCAGCAGCCCGGGACAGGGTATCTACGAGCAGTACTTC.

The chain links TRBV6-1 to TRBJ2-2, with 12 bases fitting TRBD2. CDR3 length: 15 residues. Germline CDR1 is MNHNS and CDR2 is SASEGT. With 7 bases clipped from V and 3 bases from J, the junction kept 3 bases outside the gene matches. The CDR3 here is CASTSGRADTGELFF. The CDR3, as DNA: TGTGCCAGCACTAGCGGGAGGGCCGACACCGGGGAGCTGTTTTTT.

The chain links TRBV7-9 to TRBJ1-4; D remains unclear. Germline V gene lookup returns CDR1 SEHNR and CDR2 FQNEAQ (reference sequence). V lost 4 bases to trimming and J lost 8 bases, with 14 bases between them. The CDR3 spans 14 residues. CDR3 nucleotide sequence: TGTGCCAGCAGCTCCAGAGGTCTAGGAGAAAAACTGTTTTTT. Its protein is CASSSRGLGEKLFF.

V is TRBV5-1 and J is TRBJ2-1; 14 bases align to TRBD2. V shed 4 bases and J 8 bases; nucleotides not matched to a gene: 14. CDR1 is SGHRS, CDR2 YFSETQ, per germline. The CDR3 loop spans 18 amino acids. In DNA, the CDR3 is TGCGCCAGCAGCACGGGACTAGCGGGAGTGGGAGCCGAGGATGAGCAGTTCTTC. It specifies CASSTGLAGVGAEDEQFF. The full variable domain, rest sourced from reference TRBV5-1 and TRBJ2-1, is KAGVTQTPRYLIKTRGQQVTLSCSPISGHRSVSWYQQTPGQGLQFLFEYFSETQRNKGNFPGRFSGRQFSNSRSEMNVSTLELGDSALYLCASSTGLAGVGAEDEQFFGPGTRLTVL.

The table lists this clone with a count of one. The chain carries TRBV7-9 and TRBJ2-7; 7 bases fit TRBD2. J gave up 2 bases and V 5 bases, and 3 bases lay outside the gene matches. The CDR3 contains 13 residues. Germline V CDR1 and CDR2: SEHNR, FQNEAQ (reference sequence). CDR3 DNA: TGTGCCAGCAGCCCCCGGGGGGCCTACGAGCAGTACTTC. Translated: CASSPRGAYEQYF.

The chain uses TRBV7-3 and TRBJ2-1, with D possibly TRBD1 on 6 matching bases. This CDR3 has 12 amino acids. Trimming left V 4 bases short and J 9 bases short, with 10 bases between. Germline CDR1 SGHTA, CDR2 FQGTGA. In nucleotides, the CDR3 is TGTGCCAGCAGCTCCCAGGGGACTGAGCAGTTCTTC. The encoded protein is CASSSQGTEQFF.

The chain is built from TRBV6-6 and TRBJ2-5, with 7 bases aligning to TRBD2. The germline V gene encodes CDR1 MNHNY and CDR2 SVGAGI (reference sequence). The CDR3 spans 16 residues. V was pared by 5 bases and J by 3 bases, with 12 bases of the junction left unmatched. CDR3 region: CASSPLGGGSKETQYF. CDR3 in DNA: TGTGCCAGCAGTCCCCTTGGGGGGGGGAGTAAAGAGACCCAGTACTTC.

This sequence joins TRBV7-2 and TRBJ1-6, with 9 nucleotides matching TRBD1. Germline-derived CDR1 and CDR2 are SGHTA and FQGNSA. The J segment lost 3 bases and the V segment lost 3 bases, leaving 9 bases of the junction unmatched. The CDR3 length is 18 residues. The chain's CDR3 is CASSFTGGEGIYNSPLHF. CDR3 coding DNA: TGTGCCAGCAGCTTCACAGGGGGCGAAGGGATCTATAATTCACCCCTCCACTTT.

The chain carries TRBV11-3 and TRBJ2-2, with D unclear. V was shortened by 4 bases and J by 4 bases, with 13 bases between the two germline ends. The germline V gene encodes CDR1 SGHNT and CDR2 YENEEA. The CDR3 has 15 residues. This chain's CDR3 is CASSSDPGTTGELFF. CDR3 DNA: TGTGCCAGCAGCTCCGACCCGGGTACCACCGGGGAGCTGTTTTTT.

The gene calls are TRBV4-1 and TRBJ2-1; 12 bases are a match to TRBD2. The CDR3 runs to 20 residues. Germline V gives CDR1 MGHRA, CDR2 YSYEKL. Trimming took 4 bases from V and 2 from J; bases not matched to a gene: 15. This CDR3 is CASSPLLTSGSLAPYNEQFF. For the CDR3, the DNA is TGCGCCAGCAGCCCTCTCCTGACTAGCGGGAGTTTAGCTCCCTACAATGAGCAGTTCTTC.

The V call is TRBV29-1, the J call TRBJ2-1; no clear D. This CDR3 has 13 residues. V lost 3 bases, J lost 3 bases, and 9 bases lay in between. Germline-derived CDR1 and CDR2 are SQVTM and ANQGSEA. The CDR3 bases are TGCAGCGTTGAGAGCGTGGTCTACAATGAGCAGTTCTTC. Amino acids: CSVESVVYNEQFF.